What follows is one T cell receptor (beta chain) and its context. Its antigen is undetermined. This entry comes from a study of T cell repertoires in cytomegalovirus infection. Study summary: Public TCR beta signature analysis indicated the presence of both CMV infection and matching HLA type. Points from the study as a whole: Pooled public TCR beta family frequency picked out CMV carriers with the relevant HLA. It was HLA-C-restricted CMV-specific TCR beta clonotypes that dominated the response ex vivo.

In TCRdb, the reads were re-called with MiXCR into one record per CDR3 protein. The sample holds 150,000 to 200,000 distinct CDR3 sequences, approximately 14% seen once. Germline CDR1 reads LNHNV; CDR2 reads YYDKDF (reference sequence). V dropped 2 bases and J dropped 5; count of bases not matched to a gene: 2. This CDR3 comprises 15 residues. The TCR originated in a human donor in good health (CMV status not recorded). Some clones in this sample may be carry-over from other donors' samples. The chain recombines TRBV15 with TRBJ2-1; TRBD2 aligns across 11 bases. Sequencing used PBMCs. Here the CDR3 reads CATSRPGLADNEQFF. CDR3 DNA: TGTGCCACCAGCAGACCGGGACTAGCGGACAATGAGCAGTTCTTC.